The next 13 T cell receptor beta chains were all read from a single sample in a study of blood T cell repertoires in COVID-19. Method: immunoSEQ multiplex PCR; TCRdb's copy keeps in-frame clones and lacks some. The sample carries some 110,000 clones, around 74% recorded once. Sequences were obtained from peripheral blood. Every receptor here comes from a woman in her 70s with acute or convalescent COVID-19.

This rearrangement joins TRBV30 to TRBJ1-5, with D tentatively TRBD1 (5 bases). The CDR3 extends over 14 amino acids. Between the trimmed V and J ends, which lost 0 bases and 2 bases, there was a span of 8 bases. Germline V lookup: CDR1 GTSNPN, CDR2 SVGIG (reference sequence). CDR3 sequence reads: CAWSVGRGNQPQHF. Here the CDR3 DNA reads TGTGCCTGGAGTGTGGGGCGAGGCAATCAGCCCCAGCATTTT.

By share of the sample, this clone is medium-sized. The chain uses TRBV10-3 and TRBJ1-3; D is ambiguous. CDR3 length: 20 residues. Germline-derived CDR1 and CDR2 are ENHRY and SYGVKD. Trimming removed 3 bases from V and 3 bases from J, with 27 bases in between. The CDR3 loop reads CAISDSKRVGLRGGGNTIYF. CDR3 DNA: TGTGCCATCAGTGATTCCAAGAGGGTTGGTCTTCGGGGAGGTGGAAACACCATATATTTT.

The chain joins TRBV5-1 to TRBJ2-2; 15 nucleotides line up with TRBD2. With 1 base clipped from V and 1 base from J, the junction kept 11 bases outside the gene matches. CDR1 is SGHRS, CDR2 YFSETQ, per germline. The CDR3 sequence is 21 residues long. CDR3 loop: CASSLLPPGLAGGLNTGELFF. CDR3 sequence (DNA): TGCGCCAGCAGCTTGTTGCCACCGGGACTAGCGGGGGGCCTGAACACCGGGGAGCTGTTTTTT. Together with reference TRBV5-1 and TRBJ2-2, the CDR3 gives the full variable domain: KAGVTQTPRYLIKTRGQQVTLSCSPISGHRSVSWYQQTPGQGLQFLFEYFSETQRNKGNFPGRFSGRQFSNSRSEMNVSTLELGDSALYLCASSLLPPGLAGGLNTGELFFGEGSRLTVL.

The rearrangement uses TRBV20-1 and TRBJ1-2; D call uncertain. The germline CDR1 and CDR2 sequences are DFQATT and SNEGSKA (reference sequence). The V gene lost 3 bases and the J gene lost 3 bases, with 11 bases spanning the gap. There are 13 residues in the CDR3. CDR3 sequence: CSASGGVDYGYTF. The CDR3 nucleotides read TGCAGTGCTAGTGGCGGAGTCGACTATGGCTACACCTTC.

The chain links TRBV19 to TRBJ1-2, with TRBD1 as a possible D gene (5 bases). The V end lost 3 bases, the J end lost 4 bases, and 15 bases lay between the germline ends. Germline-derived CDR1 and CDR2 are LNHDA and SQIVND (reference sequence). The CDR3 has 15 amino acids. CDR3 region: CASSISDSEVYGYTF. CDR3 coding DNA: TGTGCCAGTAGTATTTCCGACAGCGAAGTCTATGGCTACACCTTC.

The chain has TRBV13 and TRBJ2-5; TRBD2 agrees at 8 bases. The germline V gene has CDR1 PRHDT and CDR2 FYEKMQ (reference sequence). The CDR3 is 15 residues long. Trimming took 0 bases from V and 5 from J; bases not matched to a gene: 5. CDR3 in amino acids: CASSLGRGGRETQYF. The CDR3 nucleotides are TGTGCCAGCAGCTTAGGACGGGGGGGCCGGGAGACCCAGTACTTC.

V is TRBV5-1 and J is TRBJ2-5, with unresolved D. V was pared by 5 bases and J by 5 bases, with 10 bases between. Germline V gene lookup returns CDR1 SGHRS and CDR2 YFSETQ. This CDR3 has 12 residues. CDR3 residues: CASRSIGETQYF. CDR3 nucleotide sequence: TGCGCCAGCAGGTCGATCGGGGAGACCCAGTACTTC.

V is TRBV3-1 (or the pseudogene TRBV3-2) and J is TRBJ2-1; D may be TRBD1 (6 bases). From germline, CDR1 is LGHDT and CDR2 YNNKEL (reference sequence). CDR3 size: 16 residues. Trimming pared 5 bases from V and 8 bases from J, leaving 22 bases between. CDR3 DNA: TGTGCCAGCAGCAAGGAACAGGGCGCCTTCGGCGATGAGCAGTTCTTC. It is translated as CASSKEQGAFGDEQFF.

The chain links TRBV27 to TRBJ2-1; perhaps TRBD2 as D (6 bases). The CDR3 is made up of 16 amino acids. The V and J ends lost 3 bases and 0 bases respectively, with 12 bases between them. Germline V gene lookup returns CDR1 MNHEY and CDR2 SMNVEV (reference sequence). CDR3 protein: CASSFEAGNSYNEQFF. The CDR3 region has the DNA TGTGCCAGCAGTTTTGAAGCGGGTAACTCCTACAATGAGCAGTTCTTC.

The rearrangement links TRBV7-9 to TRBJ2-5, with 9 bases identical to TRBD1. The ends lost 3 bases at V and 4 bases at J; junction bases unmatched: 9. Germline V CDR1 and CDR2: SEHNR, FQNEAQ (reference sequence). This CDR3 spans 16 amino acids. The CDR3 here is CASSFVRQGGGETQYF. CDR3 bases: TGTGCCAGCAGCTTTGTCCGACAGGGGGGCGGAGAGACCCAGTACTTC.

The gene calls are TRBV5-5 and TRBJ1-1; a weak D match, TRBD1 (6 bases). This CDR3 contains 14 residues. Trimming left V 6 bases short and J 5 bases short, with 17 bases between. Germline loops: CDR1 SGHKS, CDR2 YYEKEE (reference sequence). DNA of the CDR3: TGTGCCAGCACCGTTGTCGGGGGGCTAACTGAAGCTTTCTTT. As protein: CASTVVGGLTEAFF.

The rearrangement joins TRBV11-3 to TRBJ2-1; TRBD2 is a possible D gene (6 bases). The V end was cut by 6 bases, the J end by 0 bases, with 15 bases between. CDR1 SGHNT and CDR2 YENEEA come from the germline V gene. CDR3 size: 16 residues. The DNA for the CDR3 is TGTGCCAGCAGTCGAAGCCGGGGGAGCTCCTACAATGAGCAGTTCTTC. It yields the protein CASSRSRGSSYNEQFF.

The V and J genes are TRBV10-3 and TRBJ1-2; the D gene is possibly TRBD1 (6 bases). V was pared by 4 bases and J by 6 bases, with 15 bases between. Germline V gene lookup returns CDR1 ENHRY and CDR2 SYGVKD. This CDR3 region has 14 residues. Here the CDR3 reads CAISAQGYKDGYTF. For the CDR3, the DNA is TGTGCCATCAGTGCTCAGGGGTACAAGGATGGCTACACCTTC.